A single sample is the source of the 8 T cell receptor beta chains below, sequenced in a study of cytomegalovirus exposure and HLA in healthy donors. The primer mix had 60 Vbeta and 13 Jbeta primers. Sequencing used immunoSEQ multiplex PCR; TCRdb keeps in-frame clones, though not all of them. The data show 100,000 to 150,000 clones, roughly four fifths seen once. Sequencing input: PBMCs. The origin of the receptors is a male donor in good health and CMV-seropositive.

This sequence joins TRBV30 and TRBJ1-1; a weak D match, TRBD1 (5 bases). V shed 3 bases and J shed 2 bases, with 10 bases lying between them. Germline CDR1 is GTSNPN and CDR2 is SVGIG (reference sequence). CDR3 size: 13 residues. CDR3 coding DNA: TGTGCCTGGAGGGGACTCACTAACACTGAAGCTTTCTTT. Its protein is CAWRGLTNTEAFF.

V is TRBV19 and J is TRBJ2-1, with a weak D call TRBD2 (6 bases). The CDR3 has 18 amino acids. CDR1 is LNHDA and CDR2 is SQIVND in the germline V gene (reference sequence). Trimming left V 6 bases short and J 4 bases short, with 25 bases between. This CDR3 is CASRGKEGLLSGYNEQFF. Here the CDR3 DNA reads TGTGCCAGTAGAGGAAAGGAGGGTCTACTTTCGGGGTACAATGAGCAGTTCTTC.

The V gene is TRBV28, the J gene TRBJ2-7; 7 bases agree with TRBD2. This CDR3 has 15 residues. With 7 bases clipped from V and 6 bases from J, the junction kept 15 bases outside the gene matches. CDR1 is MDHEN and CDR2 is SYDVKM in the germline V gene. This chain's CDR3 is CASTSNGGSIPEQYF. CDR3 in DNA: TGTGCCAGCACCTCAAATGGCGGGAGCATCCCCGAGCAGTACTTC.

This chain uses TRBV11-2 with TRBJ2-7; D might be TRBD2 (6 bases). CDR1 SGHAT and CDR2 FQNNGV come from the germline V gene. V lost 5 bases and J 2 bases, leaving 7 bases between the germline ends. The CDR3 covers 12 residues. The CDR3 coding sequence is TGTGCCAGCAGCGCGGGGCCCTACGAGCAGTACTTC. Amino acid sequence: CASSAGPYEQYF.

The chain combines TRBV7-9 with TRBJ1-1; the D gene is possibly TRBD1 (5 bases). The ends were cut back, 1 base at V and 2 bases at J, with 8 bases in the middle. The CDR3 sequence is 14 residues long. Germline V gene sequence: CDR1 SEHNR, CDR2 FQNEAQ (reference sequence). CDR3 DNA sequence: TGTGCCAGCAGCTTAGGACAGCTCAACACTGAAGCTTTCTTT. Encoded protein: CASSLGQLNTEAFF.

Note on this clone: Additional DNA sequences in this sample encode the identical CDR3. The chain links TRBV5-4 to TRBJ2-1; TRBD2 matches 9 bases. CDR3 length equals 16 residues. Germline lookup yields CDR1 SGHNT and CDR2 YYREEE (reference sequence). J was trimmed by 0 bases and V by 4 bases; bases with no gene match: 5. The CDR3 reads CASSTNSGSSYNEQFF. CDR3 nucleotides: TGTGCCAGCAGCACTAATAGCGGGAGCTCCTACAATGAGCAGTTCTTC.

V and J are TRBV5-4 and TRBJ2-5, with TRBD1 identical over 7 bases. The CDR3 has 16 amino acids. Trimming at V came to 4 bases and at J to 2 bases, leaving 11 bases not matched to a gene. Looked up from germline, CDR1 is SGHNT and CDR2 is YYREEE (reference sequence). The CDR3 bases are TGTGCCAGCAGCCTCCGACAGGGTCCCGCACAAGAGACCCAGTACTTC. Its protein product is CASSLRQGPAQETQYF.

The chain recombines TRBV7-2 with TRBJ2-7; no definite D call. This CDR3 contains 14 residues. V dropped 1 base and J dropped 2 bases, with 9 bases sitting between them. Germline V lookup: CDR1 SGHTA, CDR2 FQGNSA. CDR3 in amino acids: CASSLGAIPYEQYF. The CDR3 DNA reads TGTGCCAGCAGCTTAGGAGCGATTCCCTACGAGCAGTACTTC.